This entry lists 32 T cell receptor beta chains sequenced from one sample in a study of blood T cell repertoires in COVID-19. Only in-frame clones appear in the TCRdb table, and some are missing; sequencing was by immunoSEQ multiplex PCR. The sample consists of fewer than 400,000 clones, around 84% of them appearing once. The sample consisted of peripheral blood. The source of these receptors is a human donor in a cohort sampled during active COVID-19.

This clone came up once. This chain connects TRBV28 to TRBJ2-5; 8 bases map to TRBD2. The CDR3 has 16 amino acids. The V gene end was trimmed by 2 bases and the J gene end by 5 bases; junction bases not matched to a gene: 10. Germline loops: CDR1 MDHEN, CDR2 SYDVKM. The CDR3 spells CASSLEERERTETQYF. For the CDR3, the DNA is TGTGCCAGCAGTTTAGAAGAGCGGGAGCGGACGGAGACCCAGTACTTC.

The chain combines TRBV5-1 with TRBJ2-7, with a tentative D call TRBD2 (5 bases). There are 14 residues in the CDR3. Deletions cut 5 bases from V and 0 bases from J, with 12 bases between. CDR1 SGHRS and CDR2 YFSETQ come from the germline V gene. The CDR3 region has the DNA TGCGCCAGCAGGGTGGCTACTAGCTCCTACGAGCAGTACTTC. Its protein product is CASRVATSSYEQYF.

The chain couples TRBV24-1 to TRBJ2-1, with D tentatively TRBD1 (7 bases). V lost 0 bases, J lost 9 bases, and 20 bases lay in between. The germline CDR1 and CDR2 sequences are KGHDR and SFDVKD. The CDR3 length is 17 residues. The CDR3 DNA is TGTGCCACCAGTGATTTGCAGGCCAGGGGGGCCAAGGGTGAGCAGTTCTTC. Its protein product is CATSDLQARGAKGEQFF.

This clone occurred once. V and J are TRBV10-1 and TRBJ1-4; TRBD1 agrees at 7 bases. Germline V lookup: CDR1 WNHNN, CDR2 SYGVQD (reference sequence). The CDR3 totals 16 residues. Trimming took 0 bases from V and 4 from J; bases not matched to a gene: 5. This CDR3 reads CASSESDRSLNEKLFF. The CDR3 DNA sequence: TGCGCCAGCAGTGAGTCGGACAGGAGTCTTAATGAAAAACTGTTTTTT.

The CDR3, as DNA: TGTGCCAGCAGTCGGGACAACCAAAACACTGAAGCTTTCTTT. Translation gives CASSRDNQNTEAFF. The gene calls are TRBV2 and TRBJ1-1; perhaps TRBD1 as D (6 bases). The CDR3 totals 14 residues. The V end was cut by 5 bases, the J end by 2 bases, with 12 bases between. Germline lookup yields CDR1 SNHLY and CDR2 FYNNEI.

This chain connects TRBV5-1 to TRBJ1-2; D is possibly TRBD1 (5 bases). V shed 7 bases and J shed 8 bases, with 18 bases lying between them. Per germline, CDR1 SGHRS and CDR2 YFSETQ. The CDR3 spans 13 residues. DNA of the CDR3: TGCGCCAGCGGAACGCAGGGATCAGAGGGCTACACCTTC. Its translation is CASGTQGSEGYTF.

This clone was counted a single time. The chain is built from TRBV7-3 and TRBJ1-2; the match to TRBD1 covers 7 bases. CDR1 and CDR2 from the germline V gene are SGHTA and FQGTGA. The length of the CDR3 is 14 residues. V was clipped by 5 bases and J by 4 bases; unmatched bases: 7. DNA of the CDR3: TGTGCCAGCAGCCCCGGACAGGTCGGCTATGGCTACACCTTC. Translated: CASSPGQVGYGYTF.

The chain has TRBV4-2 and TRBJ2-5, with a tentative D call TRBD2 (5 bases). Looked up from germline, CDR1 is LGHNA and CDR2 is YNFKEQ. The CDR3 is made up of 14 amino acids. V gave up 4 bases and J gave up 5 bases, with 14 bases separating them. CDR3 nucleotide sequence: TGTGCCAGCAGCCCCGATAGAGGGTGGGAGACCCAGTACTTC. Protein: CASSPDRGWETQYF.

The chain links TRBV28 to TRBJ2-5, with TRBD2 identical over 14 bases. The CDR3 has 19 amino acids. Per the germline V gene, CDR1 is MDHEN and CDR2 is SYDVKM. V shed 5 bases and J 2 bases; nucleotides not matched to a gene: 13. CDR3: CASSPILGLAGGRQETQYF. Here the CDR3 DNA reads TGTGCCAGCAGTCCAATACTCGGACTAGCGGGAGGTAGACAAGAGACCCAGTACTTC. Looking up the rest from reference TRBV28 and TRBJ2-5 gives the full variable domain: DVKVTQSSRYLVKRTGEKVFLECVQDMDHENMFWYRQDPGLGLRLIYFSYDVKMKEKGDIPEGYSVSREKKERFSLILESASTNQTSMYLCASSPILGLAGGRQETQYFGPGTRLLVL.

V is TRBV5-4 and J is TRBJ2-1, with 7 bases matching TRBD1. Germline loops: CDR1 SGHNT, CDR2 YYREEE (reference sequence). After removal of 1 base from V and 2 bases from J, the junction contained 3 bases not matched to a gene. The length of the CDR3 is 15 residues. The chain's CDR3 is CASSLNRGAYNEQFF. CDR3 sequence (DNA): TGTGCCAGCAGCTTGAACAGGGGAGCCTACAATGAGCAGTTCTTC.

V gene TRBV7-3 combines with J gene TRBJ2-2; D remains ambiguous. CDR3 size: 13 residues. In germline, CDR1 is SGHTA, CDR2 FQGTGA. V lost 5 bases, J lost 5 bases, and 9 bases lay in between. CDR3 loop: CASSIDSTGELFF. For the CDR3, the DNA is TGTGCCAGCAGCATTGACTCTACCGGGGAGCTGTTTTTT. Full variable domain (outside the CDR3, taken from reference TRBV7-3 and TRBJ2-2): GAGVSQTPSNKVTEKGKYVELRCDPISGHTALYWYRQSLGQGPEFLIYFQGTGAADDSGLPNDRFFAVRPEGSVSTLKIQRTERGDSAVYLCASSIDSTGELFFGEGSRLTVL.

This clone was seen once. The gene calls are TRBV7-3 and TRBJ2-1; TRBD2 matches 12 bases. The CDR3 has 15 amino acids. Unmatched junction bases numbered 2, after V lost 1 base and J lost 7 bases. The germline V gene has CDR1 SGHTA and CDR2 FQGTGA. CDR3 in amino acids: CASSLRGLAGNEQFF. CDR3 nucleotide sequence: TGTGCCAGCAGCTTAAGGGGACTAGCGGGTAATGAGCAGTTCTTC. Complete variable domain (other parts from reference TRBV7-3 and TRBJ2-1): GAGVSQTPSNKVTEKGKYVELRCDPISGHTALYWYRQSLGQGPEFLIYFQGTGAADDSGLPNDRFFAVRPEGSVSTLKIQRTERGDSAVYLCASSLRGLAGNEQFFGPGTRLTVL.

The chain joins TRBV30 to TRBJ2-1; 8 positions match TRBD2. Germline V gene lookup returns CDR1 GTSNPN and CDR2 SVGIG (reference sequence). The CDR3 totals 15 residues. V was clipped by 3 bases and J by 9 bases; unmatched bases: 13. The CDR3 DNA reads as TGTGCCTGGAGCCCGGGAGGGCCTAATTTGGGTGAGCAGTTCTTC. It is translated as CAWSPGGPNLGEQFF.

This chain links TRBV21-1 with TRBJ2-5; the table assigns TRBD1, which was not confirmed against the DNA. TRBV21-1 is a pseudogene locus. This CDR3 has 12 amino acids. CDR3 bases: TGTGCCAGCAGCAAATCATTAGAGACCCAGTACTTC. Its translation: CASSKSLETQYF.

This clone came up once. The chain recombines TRBV9 with TRBJ2-1; TRBD2 aligns across 7 bases. Per germline, CDR1 SGDLS and CDR2 YYNGEE. Germline trimming cut 4 bases from V and 7 bases from J; bases unmatched to any gene: 14. This CDR3 comprises 16 residues. The CDR3 loop reads CASSINAGEVINEQFF. Written as DNA, the CDR3 is TGTGCCAGCAGCATTAACGCGGGAGAGGTCATTAATGAGCAGTTCTTC.

This sequence joins TRBV10-3 and TRBJ2-1; possible D gene TRBD2, 5 bases. CDR1 is ENHRY and CDR2 is SYGVKD in the germline V gene. Trimming removed 2 bases from V and 7 bases from J, with 9 bases in between. The CDR3 contains 13 residues. CDR3 amino acids: CAISERGANEQFF. The DNA of the CDR3 is TGTGCCATCAGTGAGCGGGGAGCAAATGAGCAGTTCTTC.

This sequence joins TRBV27 and TRBJ1-4; tentative D call: TRBD1 (6 bases). The CDR3 is made up of 14 amino acids. The germline V and J ends were trimmed by 2 bases and 6 bases, with 10 bases remaining between them. Germline V gene sequence: CDR1 MNHEY, CDR2 SMNVEV (reference sequence). CDR3 DNA sequence: TGTGCCAGCAGTTTAACCAGGGGTGATGAAAAACTGTTTTTT. Translated, it gives CASSLTRGDEKLFF.

J is TRBJ1-1 and V is TRBV30, with no clear D. The V end was cut by 4 bases, the J end by 0 bases, with 21 bases between. Germline V gene sequence: CDR1 GTSNPN, CDR2 SVGIG (reference sequence). CDR3 length: 17 residues. The CDR3: CAWIGWQRALMNTEAFF. The CDR3 DNA is TGTGCCTGGATAGGGTGGCAGAGGGCTTTGATGAACACTGAAGCTTTCTTT.

The CDR3 loop reads CASSQTSGSQYEQYF. The CDR3 bases are TGTGCCAGCAGCCAAACTAGCGGGAGTCAGTACGAGCAGTACTTC. The chain links TRBV7-3 to TRBJ2-7; 11 nucleotides match TRBD2. Losses at the gene ends were 5 bases for V and 4 bases for J; bases not matched to a gene: 7. Germline V gene lookup returns CDR1 SGHTA and CDR2 FQGTGA. This CDR3 is built from 15 residues.

The rearrangement joins TRBV28 to TRBJ2-5; 11 bases fit TRBD1. Germline loops: CDR1 MDHEN, CDR2 SYDVKM. The CDR3 contains 14 residues. The junction had 5 bases not matched to a gene; V was cut back by 6 bases and J by 5 bases. Here the CDR3 reads CASRMDRGLETQYF. The DNA for the CDR3 is TGTGCCAGCAGAATGGACAGGGGGCTGGAGACCCAGTACTTC.

The chain links TRBV29-1 to TRBJ2-2; the match to TRBD2 covers 9 bases. CDR3 length: 14 amino acids. The germline gives CDR1 SQVTM, CDR2 ANQGSEA. The DNA of the CDR3 is TGCGGCGGGGGGGAGGACCAAGGTACCGGGGAGCTGTTTTTT. Translated, it gives CGGGEDQGTGELFF.

The chain is built from TRBV19 and TRBJ1-2, with no clear D. The V end was cut by 3 bases, the J end by 7 bases, with 15 bases between. The germline V gene has CDR1 LNHDA and CDR2 SQIVND (reference sequence). The CDR3 length is 14 residues. The CDR3 bases are TGTGCCAGTAGTATCAACGGATACTACTTTGGCTACACCTTC. It yields the protein CASSINGYYFGYTF.

V gene TRBV6-5 combines with J gene TRBJ2-7, with 8 bases that match TRBD1. Trimming took 4 bases from V and 4 from J; bases not matched to a gene: 9. The CDR3 runs to 15 residues. Germline CDR1 reads MNHEY; CDR2 reads SVGAGI. Here the CDR3 reads CASSSSGTGFYEQYF. Here the CDR3 DNA reads TGTGCCAGCAGTTCCTCCGGGACAGGCTTTTACGAGCAGTACTTC.

This chain joins TRBV6-5 and TRBJ1-5; perhaps TRBD1 as D (5 bases). Trimming took 2 bases from V and 4 from J, leaving 12 bases between them. This CDR3 is 15 amino acids long. Germline V gene sequence: CDR1 MNHEY, CDR2 SVGAGI. CDR3 bases: TGTGCCAGCAGTTACGGGAGGGGCAGGAATCAGCCCCAGCATTTT. Its protein is CASSYGRGRNQPQHF.

In this sample, this clone turned up once. The chain joins TRBV3-1 (or the pseudogene TRBV3-2) to TRBJ2-3, with D tentatively TRBD1 (6 bases). V lost 4 bases and J lost 5, with 16 bases in between. The CDR3 is 15 residues long. Germline V lookup: CDR1 LGHDT, CDR2 YNNKEL (reference sequence). The CDR3 nucleotides read TGTGCCAGCAGCCCATACAGGGAATCCGGAGATACGCAGTATTTT. Protein product: CASSPYRESGDTQYF.

The J gene is TRBJ1-1, the V gene TRBV19; D gene uncertain. The V and J ends lost 7 bases and 5 bases respectively, with 20 bases between them. The length of the CDR3 is 15 residues. The germline gives CDR1 LNHDA, CDR2 SQIVND (reference sequence). The CDR3 here is CASIPRGLSVTEAFF. The DNA for the CDR3 is TGTGCCAGTATCCCAAGAGGGTTGTCCGTGACTGAAGCTTTCTTT.

The chain is built from TRBV7-9 and TRBJ1-1; D gene unclear. V was pared by 2 bases and J by 0 bases, with 10 bases between. Germline V gives CDR1 SEHNR, CDR2 FQNEAQ (reference sequence). The CDR3 consists of 15 residues. The CDR3 region is CASSLNLAVNTEAFF. The CDR3 DNA reads as TGTGCCAGCAGCTTAAATTTGGCGGTGAACACTGAAGCTTTCTTT.

The chain has TRBV19 and TRBJ1-2; TRBD1 matches 10 bases. The germline gives CDR1 LNHDA, CDR2 SQIVND (reference sequence). J was trimmed by 8 bases and V by 4 bases; bases with no gene match: 10. The CDR3 is made up of 15 amino acids. CDR3 coding DNA: TGTGCCAGTAGTACGGGGACCGGGACAGGGGTCGGCTACACCTTC. Its translation: CASSTGTGTGVGYTF.

This clone was counted only a few times. The V and J genes are TRBV30 and TRBJ2-7, with a tentative D call TRBD2 (6 bases). Germline-derived CDR1 and CDR2 are GTSNPN and SVGIG (reference sequence). This CDR3 contains 19 residues. V lost 1 base to trimming and J lost 0 bases, with 25 bases between them. As DNA, the CDR3 is TGTGCCTGGAGTGCCCTAGGGGCGGGGAGAGACAGACGCTCCTACGAGCAGTACTTC. Residues: CAWSALGAGRDRRSYEQYF.

The chain is built from TRBV12-3 or TRBV12-4 and TRBJ2-1, with 9 bases identical to TRBD2. J was trimmed by 12 bases and V by 6 bases; bases with no gene match: 6. This CDR3 comprises 12 residues. The CDR3 region has the DNA TGTGCCAGCAGGCGGGGGGGGGACTGGCAGTTCTTC. Its translation is CASRRGGDWQFF.

The chain has TRBV6-6 and TRBJ1-2, with D possibly TRBD1 on 6 matching bases. The CDR3 is 16 amino acids. Germline V gene sequence: CDR1 MNHNY, CDR2 SVGAGI (reference sequence). V lost 7 bases and J 4 bases, leaving 22 bases between the germline ends. CDR3 sequence reads: CASTKIPGQGIYGYTF. In DNA form, the CDR3 reads TGTGCCAGCACCAAAATTCCGGGGCAGGGGATCTATGGCTACACCTTC.

The sample holds one count of this clone. The gene calls are TRBV18 and TRBJ1-2, with D possibly TRBD1 on 5 matching bases. Trimming pared 6 bases from V and 2 bases from J, leaving 10 bases between. CDR3 size: 13 residues. CDR1 and CDR2 from the germline V gene are KGHSH and LQKENI. The CDR3 region is CASSPGENYGYTF. In nucleotides, the CDR3 is TGTGCCAGCTCTCCGGGGGAAAACTATGGCTACACCTTC.